Sequencing of this TCR beta chain was carried out in a study of blood T cell repertoires in COVID-19. Study overall: Sites in the United States, Italy and Spain provided acute and convalescent COVID-19 samples. T cells, B-cell-depleted T cells, or PBMCs supplied cDNA or gDNA.

Per the original methods: The assay estimated nucleated cells by amplifying reference gene primers. TCRdb keeps only in-frame clones here, not all; method: immunoSEQ multiplex PCR. V and J calls and clone size are those listed in that table; D and trimming were worked out from the DNA. The sample consists of approximately 50,000 clones, more than 70% of them appearing once. The CDR3 runs to 17 residues. Germline loops: CDR1 KGHSH, CDR2 LQKENI. V trimming: 0 bases; J trimming: 5 bases; junction bases outside the gene matches: 8. The TCR originated in a human donor in a cohort sampled during active COVID-19. The gene calls are TRBV18 and TRBJ2-3; 10 bases fit TRBD1. Sequenced input: peripheral blood. CDR3 sequence: CASSPPSWGQGQDTQYF. The CDR3 coding sequence is TGTGCCAGCTCACCACCGAGCTGGGGACAGGGGCAAGATACGCAGTATTTT.